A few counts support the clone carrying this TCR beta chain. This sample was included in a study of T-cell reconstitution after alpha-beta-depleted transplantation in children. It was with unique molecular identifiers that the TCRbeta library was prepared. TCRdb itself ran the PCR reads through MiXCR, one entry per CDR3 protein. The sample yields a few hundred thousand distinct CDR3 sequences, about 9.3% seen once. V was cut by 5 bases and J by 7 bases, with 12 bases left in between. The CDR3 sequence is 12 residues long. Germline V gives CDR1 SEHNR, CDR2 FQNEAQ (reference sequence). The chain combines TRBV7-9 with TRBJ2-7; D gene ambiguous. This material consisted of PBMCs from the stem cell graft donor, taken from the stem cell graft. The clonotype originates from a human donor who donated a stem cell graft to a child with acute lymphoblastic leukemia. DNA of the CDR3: TGTGCCAGCAGCGGTCGGTCTGGTGAGCAGTACTTC. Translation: CASSGRSGEQYF.